This is a list of T cell receptor beta chains from one sample in a study of cytomegalovirus exposure and HLA in healthy donors. The table came from immunoSEQ multiplex PCR; TCRdb's copy has only in-frame clones and leaves some out. Among some 32,000 clones listed, more than 75% were seen once. Sequenced material: PBMCs. The receptors were sampled from a boy aged 10-17 years in good health and CMV-seronegative. The CDR3 runs from the conserved cysteine through the conserved F or W. The D gene is left open where the match is weak. Only part of the rows carry a size: once, few, many, or a class if the clone is expanded.

TRBV5-1	TRBJ2-5	TRBD1	-	TGCGCCAGCAGCTTGGATTTGACAGGGGGCGCGAGGGAGACCCAGTACTTC	CASSLDLTGGARETQYF
TRBV6-5	TRBJ2-7	-	once	TGTGCCAGCAGTTACACCAGGGGGGACCCCTACGAGCAGTACTTC	CASSYTRGDPYEQYF
TRBV25-1	TRBJ2-7	-	-	TGTGCCAGCAGTGATTCCTCGGGGAGCCACGAGCAGTACTTC	CASSDSSGSHEQYF
TRBV6-5	TRBJ1-4	-	-	TGTGCCAGCAACAGTGGACAGCTGGGGGAAAAACTGTTTTTT	CASNSGQLGEKLFF
TRBV23-1	TRBJ2-7	-	-	TGCGCCAGCAGTCTCAATCGCAGGACAATACGGTTCGAGCAGTACTTC	CASSLNRRTIRFEQYF
TRBV6-1	TRBJ2-7	TRBD2	-	TGTGCCAGCAGTGAACCTAGCGGGGGGATACGCTCCTACGAGCAGTACTTC	CASSEPSGGIRSYEQYF
TRBV14	TRBJ1-2	TRBD1	-	TGTGCCAGCAGCCAGGACAGGAGCTATGGCTACACCTTC	CASSQDRSYGYTF
TRBV14	TRBJ2-1	TRBD2	-	TGTGCCAGCAGCCTAGCGGGGATATACAATGAGCAGTTCTTC	CASSLAGIYNEQFF
TRBV6-1	TRBJ1-5	TRBD1	-	TGTGCCAGCAGTGACGGGACAGAGAGGAATCAGCCCCAGCATTTT	CASSDGTERNQPQHF
TRBV28	TRBJ2-7	-	-	TGTGCCAGCAGTTTAGGGAGTGTCATTCAATCCGAGCAGTACTTC	CASSLGSVIQSEQYF
TRBV7-8	TRBJ2-3	-	-	TGTGCCAGCAGCTTATCGGTTTTGGACAGACCCACAGATACGCAGTATTTT	CASSLSVLDRPTDTQYF
TRBV9	TRBJ1-5	-	-	TGTGCCAGCAGCGTAGGAACAGGCCACCAGCCCCAGCATTTT	CASSVGTGHQPQHF
TRBV19	TRBJ2-5	TRBD2	-	TGTGCCAGTAGTATCCTAGCGGGGCCCCAAGAGACCCAGTACTTC	CASSILAGPQETQYF
TRBV12-5	TRBJ1-1	TRBD1	-	TGTGCTAGTGGCCCGGACAGGGGATTGAACACTGAAGCTTTCTTT	CASGPDRGLNTEAFF
TRBV20-1	TRBJ2-5	-	-	TGCAGTGCTAGAGACGGGTCGTCCCAGTACTTC	CSARDGSSQYF
TRBV11-2	TRBJ2-5	TRBD2	-	TGTGCCAGCAGCTTGACTAGCGGGGGAGCAAAGTACCAAGAGACCCAGTACTTC	CASSLTSGGAKYQETQYF